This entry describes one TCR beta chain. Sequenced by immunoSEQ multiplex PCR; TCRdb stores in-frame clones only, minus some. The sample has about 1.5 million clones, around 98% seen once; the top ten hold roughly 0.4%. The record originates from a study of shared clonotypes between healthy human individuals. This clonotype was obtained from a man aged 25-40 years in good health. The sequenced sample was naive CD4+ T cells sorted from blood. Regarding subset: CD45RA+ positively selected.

The CDR3 DNA follows: TGTGCCAGCAGCTTGTGGGGCGCAGATACGCAGTATTTT. It is translated as CASSLWGADTQYF. The V and J genes are TRBV5-8 and TRBJ2-3, with D maybe TRBD1 (5 bases). The CDR3 has 13 residues. Trimming removed 1 base from V and 4 bases from J, with 7 bases in between. Germline CDR1 and CDR2: SGHTS and YDEGEE.